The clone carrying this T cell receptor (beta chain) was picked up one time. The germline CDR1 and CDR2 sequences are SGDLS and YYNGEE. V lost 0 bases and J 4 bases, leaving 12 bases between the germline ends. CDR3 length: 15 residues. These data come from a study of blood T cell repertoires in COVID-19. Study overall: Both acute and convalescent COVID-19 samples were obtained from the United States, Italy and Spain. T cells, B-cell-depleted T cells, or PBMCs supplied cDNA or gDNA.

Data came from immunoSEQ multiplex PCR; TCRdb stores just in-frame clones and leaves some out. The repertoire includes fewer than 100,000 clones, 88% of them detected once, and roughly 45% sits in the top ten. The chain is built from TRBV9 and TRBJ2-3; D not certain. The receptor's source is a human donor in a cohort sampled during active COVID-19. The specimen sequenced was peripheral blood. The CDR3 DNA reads TGTGCCAGCAGCGTAGATGCTAATATTCCAGATACGCAGTATTTT. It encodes CASSVDANIPDTQYF.